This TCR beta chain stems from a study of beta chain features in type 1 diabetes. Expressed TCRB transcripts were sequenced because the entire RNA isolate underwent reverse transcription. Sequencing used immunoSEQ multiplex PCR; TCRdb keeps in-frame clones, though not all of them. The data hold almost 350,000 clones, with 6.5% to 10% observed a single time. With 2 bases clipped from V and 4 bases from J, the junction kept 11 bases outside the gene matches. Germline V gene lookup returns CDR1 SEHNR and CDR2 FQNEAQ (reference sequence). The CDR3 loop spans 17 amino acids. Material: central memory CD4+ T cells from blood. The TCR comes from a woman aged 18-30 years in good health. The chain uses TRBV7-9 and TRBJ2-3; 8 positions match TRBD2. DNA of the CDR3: TGTGCCAGCAGCTTAAGTCCCGGGACTAGTGGCTCAGATACGCAGTATTTT. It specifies CASSLSPGTSGSDTQYF.